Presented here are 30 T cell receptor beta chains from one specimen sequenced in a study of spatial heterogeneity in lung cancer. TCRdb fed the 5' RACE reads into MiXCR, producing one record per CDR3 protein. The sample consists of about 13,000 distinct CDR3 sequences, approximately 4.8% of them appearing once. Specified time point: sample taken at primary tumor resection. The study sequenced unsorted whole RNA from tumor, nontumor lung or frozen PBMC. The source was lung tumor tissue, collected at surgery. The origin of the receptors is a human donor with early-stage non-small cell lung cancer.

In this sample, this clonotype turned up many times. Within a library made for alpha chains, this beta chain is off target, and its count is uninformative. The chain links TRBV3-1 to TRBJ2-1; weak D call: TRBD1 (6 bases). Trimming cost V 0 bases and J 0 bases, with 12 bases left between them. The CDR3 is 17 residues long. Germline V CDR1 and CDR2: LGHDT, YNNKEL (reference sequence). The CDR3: CASSQDLGDNSYNEQFF. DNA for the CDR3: TGTGCCAGCAGCCAAGATCTTGGGGACAACTCCTACAATGAGCAGTTCTTC.

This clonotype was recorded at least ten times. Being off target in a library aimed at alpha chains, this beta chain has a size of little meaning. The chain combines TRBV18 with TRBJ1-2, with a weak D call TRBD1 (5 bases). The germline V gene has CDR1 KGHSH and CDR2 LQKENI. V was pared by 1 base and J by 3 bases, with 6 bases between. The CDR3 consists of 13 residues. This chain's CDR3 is CASSPQTDYGYTF. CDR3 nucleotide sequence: TGTGCCAGCTCACCACAGACAGACTATGGCTACACCTTC.

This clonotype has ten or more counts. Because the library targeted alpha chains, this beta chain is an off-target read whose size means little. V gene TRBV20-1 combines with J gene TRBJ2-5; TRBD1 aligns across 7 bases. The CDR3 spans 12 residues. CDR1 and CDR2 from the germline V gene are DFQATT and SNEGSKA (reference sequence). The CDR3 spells CSFRDRQETQYF. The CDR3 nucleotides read TGCAGCTTCCGGGACAGACAAGAGACCCAGTACTTC.

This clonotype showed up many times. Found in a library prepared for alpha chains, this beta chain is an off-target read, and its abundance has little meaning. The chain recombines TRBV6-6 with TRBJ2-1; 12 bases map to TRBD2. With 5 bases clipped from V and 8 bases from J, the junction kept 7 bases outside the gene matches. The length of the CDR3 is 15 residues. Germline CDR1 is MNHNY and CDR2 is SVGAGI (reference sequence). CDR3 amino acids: CASSRSSGGEDEQFF. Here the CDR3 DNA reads TGTGCCAGCAGTCGGTCTAGCGGGGGGGAGGATGAGCAGTTCTTC.

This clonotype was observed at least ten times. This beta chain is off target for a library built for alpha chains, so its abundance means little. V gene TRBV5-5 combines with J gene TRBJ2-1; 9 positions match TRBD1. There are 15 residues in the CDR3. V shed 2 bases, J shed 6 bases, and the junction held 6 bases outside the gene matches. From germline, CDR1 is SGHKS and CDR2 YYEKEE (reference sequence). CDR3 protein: CASSLTGGGINEQFF. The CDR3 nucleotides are TGTGCCAGCAGCTTAACAGGGGGCGGAATCAATGAGCAGTTCTTC.

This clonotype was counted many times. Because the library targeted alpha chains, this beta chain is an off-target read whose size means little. The CDR3, as DNA: TGTGCCAGCAGCTTATGGACTAGCGGGAGCAATGAGCAGTTCTTC. It is translated as CASSLWTSGSNEQFF. The chain joins TRBV7-2 to TRBJ2-1; 13 nucleotides match TRBD2. J lost 6 bases, V lost 2 bases, and 1 base had no gene match. Germline V gives CDR1 SGHTA, CDR2 FQGNSA. This CDR3 is 15 amino acids long.

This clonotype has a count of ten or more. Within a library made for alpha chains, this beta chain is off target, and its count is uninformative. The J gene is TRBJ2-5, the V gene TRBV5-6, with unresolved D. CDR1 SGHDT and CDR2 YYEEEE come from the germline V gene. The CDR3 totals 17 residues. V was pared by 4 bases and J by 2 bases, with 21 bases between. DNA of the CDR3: TGTGCCAGCAGCCGGGCCTTCTCCTCCACCAATCAAGAGACCCAGTACTTC. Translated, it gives CASSRAFSSTNQETQYF.

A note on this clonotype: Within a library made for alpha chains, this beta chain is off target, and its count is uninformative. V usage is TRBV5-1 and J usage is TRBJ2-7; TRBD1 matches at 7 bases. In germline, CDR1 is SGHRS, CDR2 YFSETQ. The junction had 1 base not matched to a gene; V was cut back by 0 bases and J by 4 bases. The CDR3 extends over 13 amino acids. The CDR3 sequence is CASSLDRGYEQYF. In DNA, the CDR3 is TGCGCCAGCAGCTTGGACAGGGGTTACGAGCAGTACTTC. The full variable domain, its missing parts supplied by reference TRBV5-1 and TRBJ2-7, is KAGVTQTPRYLIKTRGQQVTLSCSPISGHRSVSWYQQTPGQGLQFLFEYFSETQRNKGNFPGRFSGRQFSNSRSEMNVSTLELGDSALYLCASSLDRGYEQYFGPGTRLTVT.

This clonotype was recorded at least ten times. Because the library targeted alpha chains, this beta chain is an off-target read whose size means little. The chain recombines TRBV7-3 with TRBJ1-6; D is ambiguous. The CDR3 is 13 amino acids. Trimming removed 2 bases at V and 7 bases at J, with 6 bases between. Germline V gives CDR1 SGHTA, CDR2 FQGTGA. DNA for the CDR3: TGTGCCAGCAGCTTAGATGTGAATTCACCCCTCCACTTT. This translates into CASSLDVNSPLHF.

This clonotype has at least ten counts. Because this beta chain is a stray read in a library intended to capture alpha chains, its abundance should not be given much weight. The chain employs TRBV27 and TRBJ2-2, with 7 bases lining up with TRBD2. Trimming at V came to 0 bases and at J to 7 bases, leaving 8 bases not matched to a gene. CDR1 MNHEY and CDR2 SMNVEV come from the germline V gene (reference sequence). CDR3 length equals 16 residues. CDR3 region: CASSLSIHTGGGELFF. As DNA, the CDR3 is TGTGCCAGCAGTTTATCAATCCATACGGGGGGCGGGGAGCTGTTTTTT.

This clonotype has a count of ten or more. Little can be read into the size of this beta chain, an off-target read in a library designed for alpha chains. CDR3 in DNA: TGTGCCAGTAGTATAGATGGTAGCGGGAGGGCCAAGGACAATGAGCAGTTCTTC. Its protein product is CASSIDGSGRAKDNEQFF. The gene calls are TRBV19 and TRBJ2-1, with 11 nucleotides matching TRBD2. J gave up 5 bases and V 0 bases, and 9 bases lay outside the gene matches. This CDR3 spans 18 amino acids. CDR1 is LNHDA, CDR2 SQIVND, per germline (reference sequence).

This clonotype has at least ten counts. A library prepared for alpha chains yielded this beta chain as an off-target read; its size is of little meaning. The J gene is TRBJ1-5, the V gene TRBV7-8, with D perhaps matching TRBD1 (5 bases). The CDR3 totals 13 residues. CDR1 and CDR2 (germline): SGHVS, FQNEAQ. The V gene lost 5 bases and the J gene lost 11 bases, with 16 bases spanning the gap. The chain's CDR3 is CASSPGGRGAQHF. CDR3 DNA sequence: TGTGCCAGCAGCCCCGGGGGGAGGGGCGCCCAGCATTTT.

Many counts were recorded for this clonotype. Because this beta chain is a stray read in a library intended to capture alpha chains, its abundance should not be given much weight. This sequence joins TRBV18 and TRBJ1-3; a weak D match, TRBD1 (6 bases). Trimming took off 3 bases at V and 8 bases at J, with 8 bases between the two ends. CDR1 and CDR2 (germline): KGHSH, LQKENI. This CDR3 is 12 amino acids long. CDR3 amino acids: CASSPSGDTIYF. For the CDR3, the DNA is TGTGCCAGCTCACCTTCAGGGGACACCATATATTTT. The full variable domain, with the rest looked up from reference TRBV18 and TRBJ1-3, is NAGVMQNPRHLVRRRGQEARLRCSPMKGHSHVYWYRQLPEEGLKFMVYLQKENIIDESGMPKERFSAEFPKEGPSILRIQQVVRGDSAAYFCASSPSGDTIYFGEGSWLTVV.

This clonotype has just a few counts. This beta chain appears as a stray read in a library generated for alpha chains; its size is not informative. CDR3 amino acids: CSADGSTDTQYF. The CDR3 region has the DNA TGCAGTGCTGACGGGAGCACAGATACGCAGTATTTT. V usage is TRBV20-1 and J usage is TRBJ2-3; D remains ambiguous. CDR1 is DFQATT, CDR2 SNEGSKA, per germline (reference sequence). This CDR3 comprises 12 residues. V was trimmed by 5 bases and J by 0 bases, leaving 6 bases between them.

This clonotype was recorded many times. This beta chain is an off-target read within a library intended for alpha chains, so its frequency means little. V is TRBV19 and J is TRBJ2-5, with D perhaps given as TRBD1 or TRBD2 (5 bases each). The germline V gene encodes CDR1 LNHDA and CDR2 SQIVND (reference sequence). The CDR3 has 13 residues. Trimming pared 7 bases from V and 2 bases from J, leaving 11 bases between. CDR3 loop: CASMGRLQETQYF. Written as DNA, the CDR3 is TGTGCCAGTATGGGACGGCTACAAGAGACCCAGTACTTC.

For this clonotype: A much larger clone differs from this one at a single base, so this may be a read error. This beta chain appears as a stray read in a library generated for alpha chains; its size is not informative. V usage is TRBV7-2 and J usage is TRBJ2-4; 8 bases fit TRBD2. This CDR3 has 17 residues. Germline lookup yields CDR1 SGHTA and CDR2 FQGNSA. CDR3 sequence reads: CASSLAGSGVAKNIRYF. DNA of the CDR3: TGTGCCAGCAGCTTAGCAGGTAGCGGGGTCGCCAAAAACATTCGGTACTTC.

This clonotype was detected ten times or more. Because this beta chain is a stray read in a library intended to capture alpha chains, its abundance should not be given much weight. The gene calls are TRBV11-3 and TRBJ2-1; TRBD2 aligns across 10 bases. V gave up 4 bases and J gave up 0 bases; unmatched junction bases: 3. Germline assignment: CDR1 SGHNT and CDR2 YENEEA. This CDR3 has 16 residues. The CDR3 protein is CASSSRTSGSYNEQFF. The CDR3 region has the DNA TGTGCCAGCAGCTCCCGGACTAGCGGCTCCTACAATGAGCAGTTCTTC.

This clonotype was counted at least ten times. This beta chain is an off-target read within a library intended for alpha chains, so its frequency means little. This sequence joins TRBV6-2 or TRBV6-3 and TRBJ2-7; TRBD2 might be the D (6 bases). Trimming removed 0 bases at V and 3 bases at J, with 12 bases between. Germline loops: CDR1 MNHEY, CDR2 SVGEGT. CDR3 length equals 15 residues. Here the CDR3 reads CASSYSIPEGYEQYF. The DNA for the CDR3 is TGTGCCAGCAGTTACTCGATACCGGAGGGCTACGAGCAGTACTTC.

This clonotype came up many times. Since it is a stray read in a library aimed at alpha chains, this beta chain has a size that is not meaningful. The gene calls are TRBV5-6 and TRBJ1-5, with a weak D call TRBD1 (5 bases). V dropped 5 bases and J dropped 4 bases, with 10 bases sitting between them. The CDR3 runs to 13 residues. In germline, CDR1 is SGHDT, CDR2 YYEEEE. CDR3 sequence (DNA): TGTGCCAGCAGTATGGGGGTGAATCAGCCCCAGCATTTT. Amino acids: CASSMGVNQPQHF.

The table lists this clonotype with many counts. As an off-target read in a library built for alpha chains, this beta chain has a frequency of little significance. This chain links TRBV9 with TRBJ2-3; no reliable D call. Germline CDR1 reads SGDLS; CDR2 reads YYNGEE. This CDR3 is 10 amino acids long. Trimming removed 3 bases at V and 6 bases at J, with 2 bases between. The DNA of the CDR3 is TGTGCCAGCAGCGGGGATACGCAGTATTTT. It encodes CASSGDTQYF.

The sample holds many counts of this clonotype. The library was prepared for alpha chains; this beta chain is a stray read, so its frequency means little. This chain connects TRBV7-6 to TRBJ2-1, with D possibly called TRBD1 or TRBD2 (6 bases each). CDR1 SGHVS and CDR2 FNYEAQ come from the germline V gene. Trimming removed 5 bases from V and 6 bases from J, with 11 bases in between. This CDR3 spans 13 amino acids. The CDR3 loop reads CASSPGGPNEQFF. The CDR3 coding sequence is TGTGCCAGCAGCCCTGGGGGGCCCAATGAGCAGTTCTTC. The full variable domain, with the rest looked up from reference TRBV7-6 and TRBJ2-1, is GAGVSQSPRYKVTKRGQDVALRCDPISGHVSLYWYRQALGQGPEFLTYFNYEAQQDKSGLPNDRFSAERPEGSISTLTIQRTEQRDSAMYRCASSPGGPNEQFFGPGTRLTVL.

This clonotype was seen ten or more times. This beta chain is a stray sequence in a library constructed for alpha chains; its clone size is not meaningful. CDR3 DNA: TGCAGCGTTGTTCCAGGGAATGAGCAGTTCTTC. This gives the protein CSVVPGNEQFF. This chain joins TRBV29-1 and TRBJ2-1; the D gene is possibly TRBD1 (5 bases). In germline, CDR1 is SQVTM, CDR2 ANQGSEA. The V gene lost 4 bases and the J gene lost 7 bases, with 8 bases spanning the gap. The CDR3 length is 11 residues.

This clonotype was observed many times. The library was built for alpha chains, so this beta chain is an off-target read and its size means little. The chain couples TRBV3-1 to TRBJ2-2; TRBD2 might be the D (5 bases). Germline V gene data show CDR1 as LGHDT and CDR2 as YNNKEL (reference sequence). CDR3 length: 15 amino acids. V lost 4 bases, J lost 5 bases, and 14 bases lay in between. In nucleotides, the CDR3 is TGTGCCAGCAGCCTTATATTCGGGGTGACCGGGGAGCTGTTTTTT. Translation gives CASSLIFGVTGELFF.

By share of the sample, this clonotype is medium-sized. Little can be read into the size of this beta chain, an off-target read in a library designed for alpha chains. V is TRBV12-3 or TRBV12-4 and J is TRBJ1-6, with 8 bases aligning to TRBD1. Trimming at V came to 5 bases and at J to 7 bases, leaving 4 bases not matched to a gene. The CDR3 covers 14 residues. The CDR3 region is CASSDRGWNSPLHF. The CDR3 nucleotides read TGTGCCAGCAGTGACAGGGGCTGGAATTCACCCCTCCACTTT.

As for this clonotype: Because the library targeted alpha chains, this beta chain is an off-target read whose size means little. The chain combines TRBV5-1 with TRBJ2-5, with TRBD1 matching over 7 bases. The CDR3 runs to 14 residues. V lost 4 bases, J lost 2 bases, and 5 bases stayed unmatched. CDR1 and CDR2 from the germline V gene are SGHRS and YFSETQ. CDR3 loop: CASSNPRGQETQYF. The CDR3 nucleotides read TGCGCCAGCAGCAACCCCAGGGGGCAAGAGACCCAGTACTTC.

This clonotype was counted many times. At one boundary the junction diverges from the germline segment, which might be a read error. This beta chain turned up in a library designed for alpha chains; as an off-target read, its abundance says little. CDR3 DNA: TGTGCCAGCAGCTTAAACTCTGGCTACACCTTC. It specifies CASSLNSGYTF. The chain combines TRBV5-6 with TRBJ1-2, with no clear D. This CDR3 is 11 amino acids long. In germline, CDR1 is SGHDT, CDR2 YYEEEE. Full variable domain (outside the CDR3, taken from reference TRBV5-6 and TRBJ1-2): DAGVTQSPTHLIKTRGQQVTLRCSPKSGHDTVSWYQQALGQGPQFIFQYYEEEERQRGNFPDRFSGHQFPNYSSELNVNALLLGDSALYLCASSLNSGYTFGSGTRLTVV.

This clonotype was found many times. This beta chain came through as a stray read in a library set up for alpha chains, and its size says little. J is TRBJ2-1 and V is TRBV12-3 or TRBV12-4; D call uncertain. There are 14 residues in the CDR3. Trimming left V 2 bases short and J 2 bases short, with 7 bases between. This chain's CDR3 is CASSLIGAYNEQFF. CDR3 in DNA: TGTGCCAGCAGTTTAATAGGCGCCTACAATGAGCAGTTCTTC.

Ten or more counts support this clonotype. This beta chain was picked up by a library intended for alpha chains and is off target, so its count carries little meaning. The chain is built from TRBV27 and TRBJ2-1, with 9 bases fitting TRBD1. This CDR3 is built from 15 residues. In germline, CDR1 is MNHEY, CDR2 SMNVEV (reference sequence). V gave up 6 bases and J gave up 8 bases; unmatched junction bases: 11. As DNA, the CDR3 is TGTGCCAGCAGCACTCCGGGACAGGGTATCTATGAGCAGTTCTTC. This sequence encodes CASSTPGQGIYEQFF.

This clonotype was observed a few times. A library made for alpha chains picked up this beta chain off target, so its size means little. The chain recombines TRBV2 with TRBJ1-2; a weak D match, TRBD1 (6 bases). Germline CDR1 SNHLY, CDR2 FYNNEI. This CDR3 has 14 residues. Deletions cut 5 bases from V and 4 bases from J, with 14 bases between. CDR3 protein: CASSPDRFGYGYTF. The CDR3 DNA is TGTGCCAGCAGTCCCGACAGGTTTGGCTATGGCTACACCTTC.

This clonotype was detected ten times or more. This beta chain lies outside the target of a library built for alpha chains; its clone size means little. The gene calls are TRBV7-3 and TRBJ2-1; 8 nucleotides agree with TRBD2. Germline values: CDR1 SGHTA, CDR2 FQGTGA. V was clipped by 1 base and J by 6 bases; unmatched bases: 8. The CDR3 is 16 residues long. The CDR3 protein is CASSLRAGGPSNEQFF. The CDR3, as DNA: TGTGCCAGCAGCTTAAGGGCGGGAGGTCCTTCCAATGAGCAGTTCTTC.